Below, 27 T cell receptor beta chains from the same sample are listed, as sequenced in a study of tumor-infiltrating lymphocytes in oesophageal squamous cell carcinoma. TCRdb re-analysed the PCR reads in MiXCR, keeping a single row per CDR3 protein. The table has roughly 20,000 distinct CDR3 sequences, over 40% seen once. What was sequenced was normal esophageal tissue next to the tumor. These receptors were collected from a male donor with esophageal squamous cell carcinoma.

By proportion, this clonotype is medium-sized. This chain joins TRBV11-3 and TRBJ2-5, with D possibly TRBD1 on 6 matching bases. Trimming took 5 bases from V and 1 from J, leaving 11 bases between them. Germline V CDR1 and CDR2: SGHNT, YENEEA. This CDR3 has 14 residues. As DNA, the CDR3 is TGTGCCAGCAGCCCAACAGGGATCCAAGAGACCCAGTACTTC. It yields the protein CASSPTGIQETQYF.

V is TRBV7-3 and J is TRBJ2-1, with 14 bases matching TRBD2. Germline V gives CDR1 SGHTA, CDR2 FQGTGA. With V trimmed by 4 bases and J by 6 bases, 14 bases remained unmatched. The CDR3 sequence is 19 residues long. The CDR3 sequence is CASSSTGTSGSFFGNEQFF. CDR3 sequence (DNA): TGTGCCAGCAGCTCAACCGGGACTAGCGGGAGTTTTTTCGGCAATGAGCAGTTCTTC.

This clonotype was detected only once. This chain links TRBV15 with TRBJ2-7; D unresolved. In germline, CDR1 is LNHNV, CDR2 YYDKDF (reference sequence). The CDR3 is 16 amino acids. Between the trimmed V and J ends, which lost 0 bases and 6 bases, there was a span of 18 bases. The CDR3 region has the DNA TGTGCCACCAGCAGAGACCGCCCGTACGGAACTGCCGAGCAGTACTTC. This translates into CATSRDRPYGTAEQYF.

The chain links TRBV20-1 to TRBJ2-1; D remains ambiguous. V lost 7 bases and J 3 bases, leaving 7 bases between the germline ends. Germline V gene data show CDR1 as DFQATT and CDR2 as SNEGSKA (reference sequence). This CDR3 spans 11 amino acids. CDR3 sequence: CSVKFYNEQFF. DNA of the CDR3: TGCAGTGTTAAGTTCTACAATGAGCAGTTCTTC.

This clonotype appeared many times. The V and J genes are TRBV19 and TRBJ2-3; no reliable D call. The CDR3 contains 16 residues. Per germline, CDR1 LNHDA and CDR2 SQIVND (reference sequence). Trimming left V 5 bases short and J 2 bases short, with 17 bases between. The CDR3: CASSLGFSGNTDTQYF. The CDR3 coding sequence is TGTGCCAGTAGTCTTGGGTTTAGTGGAAACACAGATACGCAGTATTTT. The full variable domain, its missing parts supplied by reference TRBV19 and TRBJ2-3, is DGGITQSPKYLFRKEGQNVTLSCEQNLNHDAMYWYRQDPGQGLRLIYYSQIVNDFQKGDIAEGYSVSREKKESFPLTVTSAQKNPTAFYLCASSLGFSGNTDTQYFGPGTRLTVL.

The genes are TRBV7-6 and TRBJ2-1; D remains ambiguous. V dropped 0 bases and J dropped 1 base, with 7 bases sitting between them. The CDR3 runs 15 residues. Germline assignment: CDR1 SGHVS and CDR2 FNYEAQ. CDR3 sequence reads: CASSLAAESYNEQFF. The CDR3 region has the DNA TGTGCCAGCAGCTTAGCGGCGGAATCCTACAATGAGCAGTTCTTC.

The chain links TRBV7-2 to TRBJ1-1; D ambiguous. The end of the DNA fits TRBJ1-6 better, so the J call may be wrong. The CDR3 has 13 residues. CDR1 is SGHTA and CDR2 is FQGNSA in the germline V gene. CDR3: CASSLDRGSPLHF. CDR3 nucleotide sequence: TGTGCCAGCAGCTTGGACCGGGGTTCACCCCTCCACTTT.

This clonotype counts as medium-sized. This sequence joins TRBV12-3 or TRBV12-4 and TRBJ2-5; TRBD2 agrees at 7 bases. The CDR3 runs 14 residues. Trimming cost V 5 bases and J 1 base; bases outside gene matches: 4. Here the CDR3 DNA reads TGTGCCAGCAGTGTCGGGGGGACCCAAGAGACCCAGTACTTC. It yields the protein CASSVGGTQETQYF.

CDR3: CASSLREKQETQYF. DNA of the CDR3: TGTGCCAGCAGCTTAAGGGAAAAGCAAGAGACCCAGTACTTC. The rearrangement uses TRBV7-3 and TRBJ2-5; D unresolved. The germline V gene has CDR1 SGHTA and CDR2 FQGTGA. This CDR3 has 14 residues. V shed 1 base and J shed 2 bases, with 8 bases lying between them.

This clonotype came up many times. The chain employs TRBV7-9 and TRBJ2-3; TRBD2 matches 8 bases. Germline V gene data show CDR1 as SEHNR and CDR2 as FQNEAQ (reference sequence). The trim removed 2 bases at V and 4 bases at J, leaving 8 bases unmatched. This CDR3 spans 16 amino acids. CDR3 DNA: TGTGCCAGCAGCTTACGCAGCGGGAGAAGCCCAGATACGCAGTATTTT. It codes for CASSLRSGRSPDTQYF. Full variable domain (outside the CDR3, taken from reference TRBV7-9 and TRBJ2-3): DTGVSQNPRHKITKRGQNVTFRCDPISEHNRLYWYRQTLGQGPEFLTYFQNEAQLEKSRLLSDRFSAERPKGSFSTLEIQRTEQGDSAMYLCASSLRSGRSPDTQYFGPGTRLTVL.

This clonotype was counted a few times. The rearrangement links TRBV7-2 to TRBJ2-1; D might be TRBD1 (5 bases). The CDR3 has 13 amino acids. Germline CDR1 is SGHTA and CDR2 is FQGNSA. Trimming stripped 6 bases from V and 4 bases from J, with 10 bases between. In nucleotides, the CDR3 is TGTGCCAGCAGAAAGGACATGTACAATGAGCAGTTCTTC. Translated: CASRKDMYNEQFF.

Of note for this clonotype: It is likely a read error, because the conserved phenylalanine at the end of the CDR3 is missing. The DNA is left out, because the CDR3 cannot be placed on it with certainty; the CDR3 is given as TCRdb lists it. The chain joins TRBV7-6 to TRBJ2-7. Termini included, the CDR3 measures 8 amino acids. Looked up from germline, CDR1 is SGHVS and CDR2 is FNYEAQ. The CDR3 loop reads CASSSFGQ.

This clonotype was counted ten times or more. The genes are TRBV5-6 and TRBJ1-2, with 10 bases that match TRBD1. Germline CDR1 and CDR2: SGHDT and YYEEEE. The CDR3 loop spans 15 amino acids. Trimming removed 1 base from V and 6 bases from J; junction bases left unmatched: 6. In nucleotides, the CDR3 is TGTGCCAGCAGCTTGTTGGACAGGGGGGCGAATGGCTACACCTTC. It specifies CASSLLDRGANGYTF.

A note on this clonotype: The CDR3 ends on some other residue instead of the conserved phenylalanine or tryptophan, so this is likely a read error. The limits of the CDR3 on the DNA are not certain, so only TCRdb's listed CDR3 is given. The rearrangement links TRBV7-4 to TRBJ2-5; no DNA check was done on the table's D call, TRBD1. The germline gives CDR1 SGHVT, CDR2 SQSDAQ. From its first to its last residue, the CDR3 has 17 amino acids. The chain's CDR3 is CASSLGQGREYGYTFGS.

To note about this clonotype: One end of the junction is discordant with germline, which a read error may explain. This sequence joins TRBV7-6 and TRBJ1-6; no clear D. CDR1 and CDR2 from the germline V gene are SGHVS and FNYEAQ. This CDR3 spans 14 amino acids. CDR3 DNA sequence: TGTGCCAGCAGCTTCAACGAGGGATACTACGAGCAGTACTTT. The encoded protein is CASSFNEGYYEQYF.

The V and J genes are TRBV12-3 or TRBV12-4 and TRBJ2-5, with D unclear. Near its end, the DNA agrees better with TRBJ2-6, so the J call may be wrong. The CDR3 has 15 residues. The CDR3 protein is CASSLTFSGANVLTF. CDR3 nucleotides: TGTGCCAGCAGTTTGACGTTCTCTGGGGCCAACGTCCTGACTTTC.

This clonotype turned up a few times. The chain employs TRBV2 and TRBJ1-6; D is perhaps TRBD1 (6 bases). The CDR3 covers 15 residues. The V end was cut by 5 bases, the J end by 5 bases, with 13 bases between. Germline loops: CDR1 SNHLY, CDR2 FYNNEI. CDR3 DNA sequence: TGTGCCAGCAGTCTAGGGAAGGGGGATAATTCACCCCTCCACTTT. Amino acids: CASSLGKGDNSPLHF.

The chain couples TRBV7-9 to TRBJ2-5; D is unclear. The J call may be in error: the DNA end matches TRBJ1-2 better. Per the germline V gene, CDR1 is SEHNR and CDR2 is FQNEAQ (reference sequence). This CDR3 spans 15 amino acids. The CDR3 sequence is CASSLESASLGGYTF. The CDR3 DNA follows: TGTGCCAGCAGCTTAGAATCGGCCTCTCTAGGGGGCTACACCTTC.

This clonotype was counted between two and nine times. The V call is TRBV7-2, the J call TRBJ2-6; 8 bases line up with TRBD1. The CDR3 totals 20 residues. Germline CDR1 and CDR2: SGHTA and FQGNSA. Trimming at V came to 3 bases and at J to 0 bases, leaving 13 bases not matched to a gene. CDR3: CASSFPRGGQDRSGANVLTF. As DNA, the CDR3 is TGTGCCAGCAGCTTCCCCCGAGGGGGACAGGACCGCTCTGGGGCCAACGTCCTGACTTTC. Filled out from reference TRBV7-2 and TRBJ2-6, the complete variable domain reads GAGVSQSPSNKVTEKGKDVELRCDPISGHTALYWYRQSLGQGLEFLIYFQGNSAPDKSGLPSDRFSAERTGGSVSTLTIQRTQQEDSAVYLCASSFPRGGQDRSGANVLTFGAGSRLTVL.

As concerns this clonotype: A much larger clone differs from this one at a single base, so this may be a read error. This chain links TRBV4-1 with TRBJ2-7; 15 nucleotides align to TRBD2. There are 20 residues in the CDR3. V dropped 0 bases and J dropped 7; count of bases not matched to a gene: 16. Germline V gives CDR1 MGHRA, CDR2 YSYEKL. CDR3 in DNA: TGCGCCAGCAGCCAAGATCATAGGACTAGCGGGAGGGTGAGATACAATGAGCAGTACTTC. This sequence encodes CASSQDHRTSGRVRYNEQYF.

A word on this clonotype: A much larger clone is a single base away; this may be a read error. The rearrangement links TRBV12-3 or TRBV12-4 to TRBJ2-1; tentative D call: TRBD2 (6 bases). The better agreement between TRBJ2-7 and the DNA end casts doubt on the J call. This CDR3 is 14 amino acids long. The CDR3 sequence is CASSWASVYNEQYF. CDR3 DNA sequence: TGTGCCAGCAGTTGGGCTAGCGTGTACAATGAGCAGTACTTC.

Ten or more counts support this clonotype. V and J are TRBV4-1 and TRBJ2-5; TRBD2 matches at 10 bases. The germline V gene encodes CDR1 MGHRA and CDR2 YSYEKL. V lost 1 base, J lost 4 bases, and 3 bases stayed unmatched. The CDR3 length is 15 residues. The CDR3: CASSQASGRAETQYF. The DNA of the CDR3 is TGCGCCAGCAGCCAAGCCAGCGGGAGGGCAGAGACCCAGTACTTC.

The V and J genes are TRBV7-6 and TRBJ2-1; D possibly corresponds to TRBD2 (5 bases). The germline gives CDR1 SGHVS, CDR2 FNYEAQ. V dropped 1 base and J dropped 0 bases, with 10 bases sitting between them. The CDR3 totals 16 residues. The CDR3 DNA reads TGTGCCAGCAGCTTAGAGCGGAGTTCCTCCTACAATGAGCAGTTCTTC. Translated, it gives CASSLERSSSYNEQFF.

This clonotype is classed as medium-sized (0.01 to 0.1%). The rearrangement joins TRBV12-3 or TRBV12-4 to TRBJ2-3; 15 nucleotides agree with TRBD2. The CDR3 covers 17 residues. J lost 1 base, V lost 6 bases, and 5 bases had no gene match. In DNA, the CDR3 is TGTGCCAGCAGAGGACTAGCGGGAGGGTATCGCACAGATACGCAGTATTTT. This translates into CASRGLAGGYRTDTQYF.

This clonotype occurred many times. J is TRBJ1-6 and V is TRBV5-5; D may be TRBD1 (5 bases). The CDR3 length is 18 residues. The germline V gene has CDR1 SGHKS and CDR2 YYEKEE (reference sequence). The V and J ends lost 2 bases and 11 bases respectively, with 26 bases between them. In DNA, the CDR3 is TGTGCCAGCAGCTTTAGGGCATGGGGGAGCAACCATAGAACACCCCTCCACTTT. Protein: CASSFRAWGSNHRTPLHF.

The gene calls are TRBV9 and TRBJ2-1; 8 bases are shared with TRBD2. The germline gives CDR1 SGDLS, CDR2 YYNGEE. This CDR3 is built from 15 residues. The junction had 3 bases not matched to a gene; V was cut back by 0 bases and J by 4 bases. CDR3 sequence (DNA): TGTGCCAGCAGCGTAGACGCGGGAGGTTACAATGAGCAGTTCTTC. Amino acids: CASSVDAGGYNEQFF.

This clonotype was seen once. The V and J genes are TRBV6-1 and TRBJ2-2; D gene unclear. The CDR3 loop spans 14 amino acids. Trimming took off 6 bases at V and 0 bases at J, with 8 bases between the two ends. Germline values: CDR1 MNHNS, CDR2 SASEGT. The CDR3: CASRLGPNTGELFF. CDR3 DNA: TGTGCCAGCAGGCTCGGCCCGAACACCGGGGAGCTGTTTTTT.